These 26 T cell receptor beta chains came from one sample sequenced in a study of cytomegalovirus exposure and HLA in healthy donors. The study ran its PCR with 60 Vbeta and 13 Jbeta primers. The table came from immunoSEQ multiplex PCR; TCRdb's copy has only in-frame clones and leaves some out. The sample comprises tens of thousands of clones, 74% of which are singletons, and more than 9.5% rests with the top ten. Sequenced input: PBMCs. The source is a human donor in good health.

The V and J genes are TRBV10-3 and TRBJ1-4; D may be TRBD1 (5 bases). V was trimmed by 2 bases and J by 6 bases, leaving 10 bases between them. This CDR3 has 14 residues. CDR1 is ENHRY, CDR2 SYGVKD, per germline. CDR3 sequence reads: CAISEGTGDEKLFF. In DNA, the CDR3 is TGTGCCATCAGTGAGGGAACGGGGGATGAAAAACTGTTTTTT.

V and J are TRBV5-1 and TRBJ1-5; 9 positions agree with TRBD1. In germline, CDR1 is SGHRS, CDR2 YFSETQ. This CDR3 has 19 residues. Trimming cost V 0 bases and J 0 bases; bases outside gene matches: 10. DNA for the CDR3: TGCGCCAGCAGCTTGGTAGGGACAGGGCTTCCCGATAGCAATCAGCCCCAGCATTTT. Translated, it gives CASSLVGTGLPDSNQPQHF.

The table lists this clone with a count of one. The gene calls are TRBV27 and TRBJ2-7; 12 bases align to TRBD1. The J segment lost 3 bases and the V segment lost 6 bases, leaving 6 bases of the junction unmatched. The CDR3 is 15 residues long. CDR1 is MNHEY and CDR2 is SMNVEV in the germline V gene (reference sequence). CDR3 DNA sequence: TGTGCCAGCAGAAAGGGGACAGGGGGCAGCTACGAGCAGTACTTC. Translated, it gives CASRKGTGGSYEQYF.

The CDR3: CATKSVRGSPGELFF. In DNA form, the CDR3 reads TGTGCCACCAAGAGTGTCAGGGGGTCCCCCGGGGAGCTGTTTTTT. The chain employs TRBV28 and TRBJ2-2, with 7 bases lining up with TRBD1. This CDR3 has 15 amino acids. Germline lookup yields CDR1 MDHEN and CDR2 SYDVKM. Trimming at V came to 10 bases and at J to 6 bases, leaving 14 bases not matched to a gene.

The CDR3, as DNA: TGTGCCAGCAGCTTAGCTAGTGGGAGGCCCTACAATGAGCAGTTCTTC. Its protein product is CASSLASGRPYNEQFF. The V and J genes are TRBV7-9 and TRBJ2-1; D is possibly TRBD2 (6 bases). This CDR3 comprises 16 residues. Germline V gene data show CDR1 as SEHNR and CDR2 as FQNEAQ (reference sequence). V was trimmed by 0 bases and J by 2 bases, leaving 11 bases between them.

CDR3 in amino acids: CASSYGEGGYEQYF. The CDR3, as DNA: TGTGCCAGCAGTTACGGGGAGGGGGGTTACGAGCAGTACTTC. The genes are TRBV6-5 and TRBJ2-7; a possible D gene is TRBD2 (7 bases). The CDR3 covers 14 residues. V lost 2 bases and J 4 bases, leaving 12 bases between the germline ends. Germline CDR1 reads MNHEY; CDR2 reads SVGAGI.

J is TRBJ2-1 and V is TRBV30; the D gene is possibly TRBD2 (5 bases). With 2 bases removed from V and 9 bases from J, the gap between germline ends came to 8 bases. Germline-derived CDR1 and CDR2 are GTSNPN and SVGIG (reference sequence). The CDR3 spans 11 residues. CDR3: CAWSSGIEQFF. The CDR3 DNA reads TGTGCCTGGAGTTCCGGGATTGAGCAGTTCTTC.

The CDR3 here is CASSLKREGDTQYF. Written as DNA, the CDR3 is TGTGCCAGCAGCTTAAAGCGGGAGGGAGATACGCAGTATTTT. This sequence joins TRBV5-4 and TRBJ2-3; 10 nucleotides agree with TRBD2. The CDR3 spans 14 residues. Unmatched junction bases numbered 2, after V lost 2 bases and J lost 5 bases. Per germline, CDR1 SGHNT and CDR2 YYREEE (reference sequence).

This chain connects TRBV28 to TRBJ2-1; 7 bases align to TRBD2. V lost 6 bases and J lost 7; bases outside the gene matches: 12. The V gene's germline CDR1 is MDHEN and CDR2 SYDVKM. The CDR3 length is 15 residues. In nucleotides, the CDR3 is TGTGCCAGCAGCTCGGGGAGGGCCACGGAAAATGAGCAGTTCTTC. It encodes CASSSGRATENEQFF.

The chain links TRBV29-1 to TRBJ1-4, with D hard to call. Trimming stripped 4 bases from V and 4 bases from J, with 10 bases between. Germline CDR1 reads SQVTM; CDR2 reads ANQGSEA. This CDR3 has 13 residues. DNA of the CDR3: TGCAGCGTTGTGGCGACGGGTAATGAAAAACTGTTTTTT. Translation: CSVVATGNEKLFF.

CDR3 sequence: CASSVGQEANYGYTF. The CDR3 DNA reads as TGTGCCAGCAGCGTGGGACAGGAAGCTAACTATGGCTACACCTTC. V is TRBV9 and J is TRBJ1-2; 8 nucleotides agree with TRBD1. The CDR3 contains 15 residues. V lost 2 bases to trimming and J lost 0 bases; unmatched junction nucleotides: 3. Germline-derived CDR1 and CDR2 are SGDLS and YYNGEE.

The chain is built from TRBV11-2 and TRBJ2-7; TRBD2 matches 10 bases. V shed 4 bases, J shed 5 bases, and the junction held 14 bases outside the gene matches. The length of the CDR3 is 17 residues. CDR1 and CDR2 (germline): SGHAT, FQNNGV. Written as DNA, the CDR3 is TGTGCCAGCAGCTCTGGGCTAGCGGGGGTTTTCGGCAACGAGCAGTACTTC. This sequence encodes CASSSGLAGVFGNEQYF.

This clone was detected a few times. This CDR3 is CASSLVAGNTIYF. The CDR3 region has the DNA TGTGCCAGCAGCTTGGTTGCGGGAAACACCATATATTTT. This sequence joins TRBV5-6 and TRBJ1-3, with D hard to call. This CDR3 contains 13 residues. Germline V gene sequence: CDR1 SGHDT, CDR2 YYEEEE. Trimming stripped 0 bases from V and 4 bases from J, with 5 bases between.

The rearrangement uses TRBV10-2 and TRBJ2-1; TRBD2 matches at 8 bases. J gave up 7 bases and V 8 bases, and 10 bases lay outside the gene matches. The CDR3 has 14 amino acids. CDR1 is WSHSY and CDR2 is SAAADI in the germline V gene. The CDR3 nucleotides are TGCGCCAGCGGTCTCGGGAGGGCCAATAATGAGCAGTTCTTC. Its protein product is CASGLGRANNEQFF.

This sequence joins TRBV5-1 and TRBJ2-2; weak D call: TRBD1 (6 bases). Trimming took off 2 bases at V and 6 bases at J, with 14 bases between the two ends. The germline V gene has CDR1 SGHRS and CDR2 YFSETQ. CDR3 length: 15 amino acids. CDR3 loop: CASSLQGEVAGELFF. In DNA form, the CDR3 reads TGCGCCAGCAGCTTACAGGGAGAGGTAGCCGGGGAGCTGTTTTTT.

The CDR3: CASSSHSNTGELFF. CDR3 DNA sequence: TGTGCCAGCAGCTCTCACTCGAACACCGGGGAGCTGTTTTTT. The J gene is TRBJ2-2, the V gene TRBV6-6; D is unresolved. Germline CDR1 is MNHNY and CDR2 is SVGAGI (reference sequence). The CDR3 has 14 amino acids. Trimming took 6 bases from V and 0 from J, leaving 8 bases between them.

The genes are TRBV15 and TRBJ1-2; D is unclear. The CDR3 contains 13 residues. Trimming removed 0 bases at V and 8 bases at J, with 10 bases between. Germline CDR1 LNHNV, CDR2 YYDKDF (reference sequence). The CDR3 coding sequence is TGTGCCACCAGCAGAGATGAGGGCGGGGGCTACACCTTC. Translating it yields CATSRDEGGGYTF.

The rearrangement uses TRBV18 and TRBJ1-1, with D possibly TRBD1 on 5 matching bases. The germline V and J ends were trimmed by 5 bases and 3 bases, with 22 bases remaining between them. CDR1 is KGHSH, CDR2 LQKENI, per germline. The CDR3 runs to 17 residues. CDR3 sequence (DNA): TGTGCCAGCTCATCTCGGACAACCCAGAGGTCGGACACTGAAGCTTTCTTT. It translates to CASSSRTTQRSDTEAFF.

The chain is built from TRBV30 and TRBJ2-7, with TRBD2 matching over 8 bases. The CDR3 totals 15 residues. Germline V lookup: CDR1 GTSNPN, CDR2 SVGIG (reference sequence). The V and J ends lost 0 bases and 2 bases, in that order; junction bases with no gene match: 6. The CDR3 reads CAWSVQAGGPYEQYF. CDR3 in DNA: TGTGCCTGGAGTGTTCAGGCGGGAGGCCCCTACGAGCAGTACTTC.

The J gene is TRBJ1-2, the V gene TRBV14; 11 nucleotides align to TRBD1. The length of the CDR3 is 16 residues. V lost 1 base, J lost 0 bases, and 1 base stayed unmatched. The germline V gene encodes CDR1 SGHDN and CDR2 FVKESK. This CDR3 is CASSQVGQGANYGYTF. The CDR3 nucleotides read TGTGCCAGCAGCCAAGTGGGACAGGGGGCTAACTATGGCTACACCTTC.

V and J are TRBV5-6 and TRBJ1-6; D is perhaps TRBD1 (5 bases). The V end was cut by 0 bases, the J end by 7 bases, with 14 bases between. CDR1 SGHDT and CDR2 YYEEEE come from the germline V gene. CDR3 length equals 16 residues. The CDR3 bases are TGTGCCAGCAGCTTGGTCTCGGGGGGGAAAAATTCACCCCTCCACTTT. Translated, it gives CASSLVSGGKNSPLHF. Complete variable domain (other parts from reference TRBV5-6 and TRBJ1-6): DAGVTQSPTHLIKTRGQQVTLRCSPKSGHDTVSWYQQALGQGPQFIFQYYEEEERQRGNFPDRFSGHQFPNYSSELNVNALLLGDSALYLCASSLVSGGKNSPLHFGNGTRLTVT.

This clone was seen only a few times. The chain links TRBV5-4 to TRBJ2-5; 8 nucleotides match TRBD1. V lost 4 bases to trimming and J lost 5 bases; unmatched junction nucleotides: 7. Germline-derived CDR1 and CDR2 are SGHNT and YYREEE (reference sequence). This CDR3 is built from 14 residues. The chain's CDR3 is CASSAGQVLETQYF. CDR3 DNA sequence: TGTGCCAGCAGCGCGGGACAGGTCTTGGAGACCCAGTACTTC.

The chain employs TRBV5-1 and TRBJ2-1, with D possibly being TRBD1 (6 bases). In germline, CDR1 is SGHRS, CDR2 YFSETQ. Trimming removed 4 bases from V and 0 bases from J, with 11 bases in between. CDR3 length: 15 residues. CDR3 sequence (DNA): TGCGCCAGCAGCCCTACAGGGAGCTCCTACAATGAGCAGTTCTTC. Its protein is CASSPTGSSYNEQFF.

The chain has TRBV7-9 and TRBJ2-3, with D hard to call. Germline CDR1 SEHNR, CDR2 FQNEAQ (reference sequence). V lost 3 bases to trimming and J lost 2 bases, with 12 bases between them. The CDR3 is made up of 15 amino acids. CDR3: CASSFPRSFTDTQYF. The CDR3 DNA reads as TGTGCCAGCAGCTTCCCCAGAAGTTTCACAGATACGCAGTATTTT.

A word on this clone: This same CDR3 is encoded by further DNA sequences in the sample. This chain joins TRBV5-1 and TRBJ1-1; no clear D gene. Trimming pared 2 bases from V and 2 bases from J, leaving 7 bases between. This CDR3 contains 13 residues. CDR1 is SGHRS, CDR2 YFSETQ, per germline. This chain's CDR3 is CASSLTVNTEAFF. The CDR3 nucleotides read TGCGCCAGCAGCTTAACGGTTAACACTGAAGCTTTCTTT. Based on the CDR3 plus reference TRBV5-1 and TRBJ1-1, the full variable domain is KAGVTQTPRYLIKTRGQQVTLSCSPISGHRSVSWYQQTPGQGLQFLFEYFSETQRNKGNFPGRFSGRQFSNSRSEMNVSTLELGDSALYLCASSLTVNTEAFFGQGTRLTVV.

Remarks on this clone: Sequence at one end of the junction differs from germline and may be a read error. The V gene is TRBV7-7, the J gene TRBJ2-7; 8 nucleotides match TRBD2. Germline V gene data show CDR1 as SSHAT and CDR2 as FNYEAQ (reference sequence). This CDR3 has 13 amino acids. The CDR3 loop reads CASSSREGLEQYF. The CDR3 DNA reads TGTGCTAGCAGCTCCCGGGAGGGTCTCGAGCAGTACTTC.